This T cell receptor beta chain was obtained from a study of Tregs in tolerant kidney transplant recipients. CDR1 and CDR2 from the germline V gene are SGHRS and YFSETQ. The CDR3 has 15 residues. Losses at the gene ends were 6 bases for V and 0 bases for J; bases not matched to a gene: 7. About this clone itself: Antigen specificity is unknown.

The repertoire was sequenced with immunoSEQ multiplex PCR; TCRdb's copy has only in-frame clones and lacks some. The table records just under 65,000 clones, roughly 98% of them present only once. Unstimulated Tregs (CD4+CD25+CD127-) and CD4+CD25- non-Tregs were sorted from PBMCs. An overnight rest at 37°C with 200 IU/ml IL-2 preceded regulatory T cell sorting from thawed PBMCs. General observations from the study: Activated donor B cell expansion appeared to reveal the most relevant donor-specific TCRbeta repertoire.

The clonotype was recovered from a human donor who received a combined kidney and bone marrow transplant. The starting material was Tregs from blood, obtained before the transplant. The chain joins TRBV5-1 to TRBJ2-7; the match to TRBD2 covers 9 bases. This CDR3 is CASTPASGISYEQYF. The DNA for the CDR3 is TGCGCCAGCACCCCCGCTAGCGGGATCTCCTACGAGCAGTACTTC. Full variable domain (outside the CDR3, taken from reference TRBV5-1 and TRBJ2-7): KAGVTQTPRYLIKTRGQQVTLSCSPISGHRSVSWYQQTPGQGLQFLFEYFSETQRNKGNFPGRFSGRQFSNSRSEMNVSTLELGDSALYLCASTPASGISYEQYFGPGTRLTVT.